This TCR beta chain was retrieved from a study of graft-versus-host responses after intestinal transplantation. Study-level findings and limits: Some GvH clones appeared in ileal mucosa or blood before recipient bone marrow.

The V end was cut by 3 bases, the J end by 4 bases, with 4 bases between. The CDR3 runs 12 residues. The germline V gene encodes CDR1 PRHDT and CDR2 FYEKMQ (reference sequence). The repertoire was sequenced with immunoSEQ multiplex PCR; TCRdb's copy has only in-frame clones and lacks some. This table has about 12,000 clones, about a third appearing once. The researchers put roughly 200,000 CFSE-labeled responder cells into plates with roughly 200,000 irradiated, violet-dye-labeled stimulator cells. Cell sorting after the reaction yielded proliferating CFSE-low CD3+CD4+ and CD3+CD8+ responders. The TCR comes from a human patient who received an intestinal transplant. V usage is TRBV13 and J usage is TRBJ1-5; the D is unclear. Material: alloreactive CD8+ T cells from a mixed lymphocyte reaction culture, obtained before intestinal transplant. Noted subset: CFSE-low proliferating T cells sorted from roughly six-day pre-transplant mixed lymphocyte reaction (GvH or HvG direction). The DNA for the CDR3 is TGTGCCAGCAGCTTGGCAAATCAGCCCCAGCATTTT. Protein: CASSLANQPQHF.